These 22 T cell receptor beta chains were sequenced from one sample in a study of T cells in Graves' hyperthyroidism and ophthalmopathy. Amplified TCR beta CDR3 regions derived from RNA transcripts. First-round RT-PCR of the TCR CDR3 relied on the HTBI primer set. TCRdb itself ran the multiplex PCR reads through MiXCR, one entry per CDR3 protein. Of around 300,000 distinct CDR3 sequences listed, around 15% are singletons. Sequences were obtained from blood. The receptors stem from a woman between 40 and 55 years old with Graves' ophthalmopathy.

The table lists this clonotype with many counts. The chain employs TRBV7-2 and TRBJ2-7; 7 nucleotides align to TRBD2. Germline values: CDR1 SGHTA, CDR2 FQGNSA. The CDR3 has 14 amino acids. J gave up 0 bases and V 7 bases, and 6 bases lay outside the gene matches. This CDR3 reads CASTPGGFSYEQYF. The CDR3 DNA reads as TGTGCCAGCACACCCGGGGGGTTCTCCTACGAGCAGTACTTC. The full variable domain, rest sourced from reference TRBV7-2 and TRBJ2-7, is GAGVSQSPSNKVTEKGKDVELRCDPISGHTALYWYRQSLGQGLEFLIYFQGNSAPDKSGLPSDRFSAERTGGSVSTLTIQRTQQEDSAVYLCASTPGGFSYEQYFGPGTRLTVT.

In its sample, this clonotype was seen a few times. A read error is possible here, since a much larger clone lies one base away. V is TRBV28 and J is TRBJ1-2; D unresolved. Germline V gives CDR1 MDHEN, CDR2 SYDVKM. The CDR3 sequence is 13 residues long. With 6 bases removed from V and 3 bases from J, the gap between germline ends came to 11 bases. CDR3 bases: TGTGCCAGCAGAGGTCCTGCATACTATGGCTACACCTTC. Protein product: CASRGPAYYGYTF.

This clonotype was observed at least ten times. The V call is TRBV20-1, the J call TRBJ1-1, with a weak D call TRBD1 (5 bases). Between the trimmed V and J ends, which lost 6 bases and 2 bases, there was a span of 13 bases. CDR3 length equals 13 residues. The germline V gene has CDR1 DFQATT and CDR2 SNEGSKA (reference sequence). CDR3 protein: CSAERDGNTEAFF. CDR3 DNA sequence: TGCAGTGCCGAGAGGGACGGAAACACTGAAGCTTTCTTT.

This clonotype appeared many times. The chain employs TRBV10-3 and TRBJ2-7; 14 bases match TRBD2. V was pared by 9 bases and J by 5 bases, with 6 bases of the junction left unmatched. CDR3 size: 14 residues. Germline V CDR1 and CDR2: ENHRY, SYGVKD. CDR3 in amino acids: CAITGTSGSHEQYF. CDR3 nucleotides: TGTGCCATTACCGGGACTAGCGGGAGTCACGAGCAGTACTTC.

The CDR3 here is CASSFARDVSSYNEQFF. The CDR3 DNA reads as TGTGCCAGCAGCTTCGCTCGGGACGTTAGCTCCTACAATGAGCAGTTCTTC. The genes are TRBV11-3 and TRBJ2-1; D tentatively reads TRBD1 or TRBD2 (5 bases each). CDR1 and CDR2 from the germline V gene are SGHNT and YENEEA. This CDR3 has 17 residues. Trimming stripped 3 bases from V and 0 bases from J, with 15 bases between.

At least ten counts were recorded for this clonotype. The genes are TRBV20-1 and TRBJ1-1; TRBD1 matches at 8 bases. This CDR3 has 16 residues. Germline values: CDR1 DFQATT, CDR2 SNEGSKA (reference sequence). The J segment lost 5 bases and the V segment lost 6 bases, leaving 17 bases of the junction unmatched. The CDR3 nucleotides are TGCAGTGCCCTCGACAGGGGTTCCTTCCTAGGGACTGAAGCTTTCTTT. This translates into CSALDRGSFLGTEAFF.

In the case of this clonotype: A much larger clone differs from this one at a single base, so this may be a read error. The chain joins TRBV19 to TRBJ1-1, with TRBD1 as a possible D gene (5 bases). Trimming left V 7 bases short and J 6 bases short, with 21 bases between. In germline, CDR1 is LNHDA, CDR2 SQIVND (reference sequence). The CDR3 is 15 residues long. The CDR3 reads CASIIRWGEWAEAFF. The DNA for the CDR3 is TGTGCCAGTATAATTAGGTGGGGGGAATGGGCTGAAGCTTTCTTT.

In its sample, this clonotype was seen many times. The chain combines TRBV5-6 with TRBJ1-1, with a tentative D call TRBD1 (6 bases). Germline-derived CDR1 and CDR2 are SGHDT and YYEEEE. V was trimmed by 0 bases and J by 2 bases, leaving 11 bases between them. The CDR3 consists of 15 residues. The CDR3 nucleotides are TGTGCCAGCAGCTTGGTTGGGACACCTAACACTGAAGCTTTCTTT. Translating it yields CASSLVGTPNTEAFF.

Only a few counts were recorded for this clonotype. This sequence may be a read error, since a much larger clone differs from it by one base. V and J are TRBV12-3 or TRBV12-4 and TRBJ2-7; perhaps D is TRBD1 or TRBD2 (5 bases each). This CDR3 region has 15 residues. Trimming left V 4 bases short and J 3 bases short, with 16 bases between. CDR3 bases: TGTGCCAGCAGTTCGGGACCGATGCTAATCTACGAGCAGTACTTC. Encoded protein: CASSSGPMLIYEQYF.

V is TRBV7-6 and J is TRBJ1-1; 7 bases fit TRBD1. The CDR3 totals 18 residues. Germline V lookup: CDR1 SGHVS, CDR2 FNYEAQ. J lost 1 base, V lost 5 bases, and 16 bases had no gene match. This CDR3 reads CASSARGGSQNKNTEAFF. As DNA, the CDR3 is TGTGCCAGCAGCGCACGAGGGGGCAGCCAGAACAAGAACACTGAAGCTTTCTTT.

This clonotype was counted at least ten times. The chain couples TRBV6-1 to TRBJ1-1, with TRBD1 matching over 7 bases. This CDR3 contains 14 residues. Germline V gene data show CDR1 as MNHNS and CDR2 as SASEGT. Losses at the gene ends were 4 bases for V and 4 bases for J; bases not matched to a gene: 6. The CDR3 coding sequence is TGTGCCAGCAGTGTCACCGGGACAGCCACTGAAGCTTTCTTT. Translation: CASSVTGTATEAFF.

This clonotype has just a few counts. The rearrangement links TRBV11-2 to TRBJ1-5, with D perhaps matching TRBD1 (5 bases). The germline V gene has CDR1 SGHAT and CDR2 FQNNGV. The CDR3 is made up of 21 amino acids. V shed 2 bases and J shed 0 bases, with 26 bases lying between them. The CDR3 here is CASSLRREGPTRHLSNQPQHF. The CDR3 coding sequence is TGTGCCAGCAGCTTAAGAAGAGAGGGGCCCACCCGACACCTTAGCAATCAGCCCCAGCATTTT. Filled out from reference TRBV11-2 and TRBJ1-5, the complete variable domain reads EAGVAQSPRYKIIEKRQSVAFWCNPISGHATLYWYQQILGQGPKLLIQFQNNGVVDDSQLPKDRFSAERLKGVDSTLKIQPAKLEDSAVYLCASSLRREGPTRHLSNQPQHFGDGTRLSIL.

This sequence joins TRBV19 and TRBJ1-3; TRBD1 aligns across 8 bases. Germline CDR1 is LNHDA and CDR2 is SQIVND (reference sequence). The trim removed 5 bases at V and 6 bases at J, leaving 6 bases unmatched. CDR3 length: 14 residues. The CDR3: CASSPGQAPNTIYF. The CDR3 nucleotides are TGTGCCAGTAGTCCGGGACAGGCGCCAAACACCATATATTTT.

This clonotype was observed many times. J is TRBJ1-3 and V is TRBV7-9; D unclear. Germline V CDR1 and CDR2: SEHNR, FQNEAQ (reference sequence). The CDR3 is 16 residues long. Trimming pared 2 bases from V and 4 bases from J, leaving 15 bases between. In DNA form, the CDR3 reads TGTGCCAGCAGCTTACCGCGGGGAGGCGGAGGAAACACCATATATTTT. This sequence encodes CASSLPRGGGGNTIYF.

As to this clonotype: This may come from a read error, since a much larger clone is one base off. The DNA of the CDR3 is TGCGCCAGCAGTCGGGGCAATGCGGATACGCAGGATTTT. It translates to CASSRGNADTQDF. The chain carries TRBV5-1 and TRBJ2-3; D tentatively reads TRBD1 or TRBD2 (5 bases each). CDR3 length: 13 amino acids. Germline V lookup: CDR1 SGHRS, CDR2 YFSETQ. The full variable domain, in which reference TRBV5-1 and TRBJ2-3 provide the parts outside the CDR3, is KAGVTQTPRYLIKTRGQQVTLSCSPISGHRSVSWYQQTPGQGLQFLFEYFSETQRNKGNFPGRFSGRQFSNSRSEMNVSTLELGDSALYLCASSRGNADTQDFGPGTRLTVL.

This clonotype occurred many times. V gene TRBV15 combines with J gene TRBJ1-1; D unclear. In germline, CDR1 is LNHNV, CDR2 YYDKDF (reference sequence). Trimming cost V 3 bases and J 4 bases, with 6 bases left between them. The CDR3 has 12 amino acids. CDR3 amino acids: CATSRDGTEAFF. In DNA, the CDR3 is TGTGCCACCAGCAGGGATGGCACTGAAGCTTTCTTT.

This clonotype was seen at least ten times. V is TRBV7-9 and J is TRBJ2-2; 8 nucleotides agree with TRBD2. Per the germline V gene, CDR1 is SEHNR and CDR2 is FQNEAQ (reference sequence). The CDR3 has 16 amino acids. The J segment lost 5 bases and the V segment lost 3 bases, leaving 8 bases of the junction unmatched. CDR3 coding DNA: TGTGCCAGCAGCTTCCGCCCCGGGACTAGGACCGGGGAGCTGTTTTTT. Encoded protein: CASSFRPGTRTGELFF.

This clonotype was recorded many times. The rearrangement joins TRBV3-1 to TRBJ2-1; the D is unclear. CDR1 is LGHDT, CDR2 YNNKEL, per germline (reference sequence). The CDR3 runs to 12 residues. V shed 3 bases and J shed 9 bases, with 9 bases lying between them. This CDR3 reads CASSQPAREQFF. DNA for the CDR3: TGTGCCAGCAGCCAGCCAGCCCGTGAGCAGTTCTTC.

This clonotype has ten or more counts. The V call is TRBV12-5, the J call TRBJ2-2; D may match TRBD1 or TRBD2 (5 bases each). The germline gives CDR1 LGHNT, CDR2 FRNRAP. This CDR3 contains 13 residues. Deletions cut 7 bases from V and 3 bases from J, with 9 bases between. CDR3 bases: TGTGCTAGTGCCCAGGGAGACACCGGGGAGCTGTTTTTT. Translating it yields CASAQGDTGELFF.

This clonotype came up a few times. This chain uses TRBV5-1 with TRBJ2-2; 7 bases line up with TRBD1. Germline V lookup: CDR1 SGHRS, CDR2 YFSETQ. The CDR3 contains 16 residues. Trimming took 0 bases from V and 0 from J; bases not matched to a gene: 2. The CDR3 here is CASSLAGTANTGELFF. The CDR3 DNA is TGCGCCAGCAGCTTGGCCGGGACAGCGAACACCGGGGAGCTGTTTTTT.

This clonotype was counted many times. This chain joins TRBV2 and TRBJ2-7; D unclear. Trimming took 7 bases from V and 0 from J, leaving 13 bases between them. Per the germline V gene, CDR1 is SNHLY and CDR2 is FYNNEI. The CDR3 loop spans 14 amino acids. The CDR3, as DNA: TGTGCCAGCACGCTGACACCCCGCTCCTACGAGCAGTACTTC. This sequence encodes CASTLTPRSYEQYF. Drawing the rest from reference TRBV2 and TRBJ2-7, the complete variable domain is EPEVTQTPSHQVTQMGQEVILRCVPISNHLYFYWYRQILGQKVEFLVSFYNNEISEKSEIFDDQFSVERPDGSNFTLKIRSTKLEDSAMYFCASTLTPRSYEQYFGPGTRLTVT.

At least ten counts were recorded for this clonotype. This chain connects TRBV19 to TRBJ2-7; a weak D match, TRBD1 (6 bases). The length of the CDR3 is 11 residues. The V and J ends lost 4 bases and 9 bases respectively, with 10 bases between them. Germline CDR1 LNHDA, CDR2 SQIVND (reference sequence). Here the CDR3 DNA reads TGTGCCAGTAGTACCGGACAGTTGCAGTACTTC. Its translation: CASSTGQLQYF. The whole variable domain, filled in from reference TRBV19 and TRBJ2-7, reads DGGITQSPKYLFRKEGQNVTLSCEQNLNHDAMYWYRQDPGQGLRLIYYSQIVNDFQKGDIAEGYSVSREKKESFPLTVTSAQKNPTAFYLCASSTGQLQYFGPGTRLTVT.